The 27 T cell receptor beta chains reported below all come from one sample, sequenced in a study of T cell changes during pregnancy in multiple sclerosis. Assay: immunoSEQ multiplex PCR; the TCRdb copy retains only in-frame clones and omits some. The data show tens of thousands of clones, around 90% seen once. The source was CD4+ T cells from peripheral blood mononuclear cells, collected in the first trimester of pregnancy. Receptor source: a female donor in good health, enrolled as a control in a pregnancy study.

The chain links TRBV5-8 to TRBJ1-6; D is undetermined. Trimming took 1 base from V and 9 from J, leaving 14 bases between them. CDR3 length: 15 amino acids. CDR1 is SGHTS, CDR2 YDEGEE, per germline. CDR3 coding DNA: TGTGCCAGCAGCTTGATTGGAGGGCAGTCTTCACCCCTCCACTTT. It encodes CASSLIGGQSSPLHF.

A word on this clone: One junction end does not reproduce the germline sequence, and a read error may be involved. The CDR3 reads CASSRAGQPPHLIF. In DNA, the CDR3 is TGCGCCAGCAGCCGGGCGGGGCAGCCCCCGCACCTAATCTTC. The chain couples TRBV4-3 to TRBJ1-2; possible D gene TRBD1, 5 bases. The CDR3 is made up of 14 amino acids. Germline lookup yields CDR1 LGHNA and CDR2 YSLEER.

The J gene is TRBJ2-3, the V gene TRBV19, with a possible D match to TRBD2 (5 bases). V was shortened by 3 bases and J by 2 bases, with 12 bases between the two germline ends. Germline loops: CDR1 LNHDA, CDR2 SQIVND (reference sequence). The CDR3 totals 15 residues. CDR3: CASSIGLANTDTQYF. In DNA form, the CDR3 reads TGTGCCAGTAGTATCGGTCTAGCTAACACAGATACGCAGTATTTT.

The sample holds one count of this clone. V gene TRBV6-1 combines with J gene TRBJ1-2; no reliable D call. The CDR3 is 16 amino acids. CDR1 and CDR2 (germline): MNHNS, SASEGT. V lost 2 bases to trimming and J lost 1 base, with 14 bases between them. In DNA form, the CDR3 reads TGTGCCAGCAGTGAAAGCGCGGGAGCCAATAACTATGGCTACACCTTC. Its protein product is CASSESAGANNYGYTF.

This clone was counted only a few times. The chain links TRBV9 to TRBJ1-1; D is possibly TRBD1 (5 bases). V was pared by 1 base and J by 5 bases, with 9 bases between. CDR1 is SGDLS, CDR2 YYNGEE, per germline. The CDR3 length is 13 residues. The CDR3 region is CASSVMGGTEAFF. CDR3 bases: TGTGCCAGCAGCGTAATGGGGGGGACTGAAGCTTTCTTT.

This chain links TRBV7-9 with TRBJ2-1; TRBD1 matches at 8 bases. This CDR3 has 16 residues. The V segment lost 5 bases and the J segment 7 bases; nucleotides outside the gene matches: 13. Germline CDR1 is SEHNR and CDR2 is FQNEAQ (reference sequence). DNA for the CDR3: TGTGCCAGCAGCATCCGGACAGGGACGATTAAGAATGAGCAGTTCTTC. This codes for CASSIRTGTIKNEQFF.

In DNA, the CDR3 is TGTGCCAGCAGCCCACAGGGGGCTGGCTCCTACAATGAGCAGTTCTTC. It codes for CASSPQGAGSYNEQFF. The chain recombines TRBV7-3 with TRBJ2-1, with 9 nucleotides matching TRBD1. Trimming cost V 5 bases and J 0 bases; bases outside gene matches: 5. Germline V lookup: CDR1 SGHTA, CDR2 FQGTGA. The CDR3 covers 16 residues. Using reference TRBV7-3 and TRBJ2-1 for the parts outside the CDR3, the full variable domain is GAGVSQTPSNKVTEKGKYVELRCDPISGHTALYWYRQSLGQGPEFLIYFQGTGAADDSGLPNDRFFAVRPEGSVSTLKIQRTERGDSAVYLCASSPQGAGSYNEQFFGPGTRLTVL.

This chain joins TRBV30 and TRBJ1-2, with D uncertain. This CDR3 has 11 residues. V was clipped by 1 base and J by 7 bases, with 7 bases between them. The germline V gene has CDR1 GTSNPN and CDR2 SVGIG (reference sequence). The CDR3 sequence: CAWSAGGGYTF. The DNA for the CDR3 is TGTGCCTGGAGTGCGGGAGGTGGCTACACCTTC.

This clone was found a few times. CDR3 region: CATSNTGARTEAFF. Written as DNA, the CDR3 is TGTGCCACCAGCAACACAGGGGCGAGAACTGAAGCTTTCTTT. The gene calls are TRBV15 and TRBJ1-1, with 7 bases fitting TRBD1. This CDR3 contains 14 residues. V lost 4 bases, J lost 5 bases, and 7 bases stayed unmatched. CDR1 is LNHNV, CDR2 YYDKDF, per germline (reference sequence). Using reference TRBV15 and TRBJ1-1 for the parts outside the CDR3, the full variable domain is DAMVIQNPRYQVTQFGKPVTLSCSQTLNHNVMYWYQQKSSQAPKLLFHYYDKDFNNEADTPDNFQSRRPNTSFCFLDIRSPGLGDTAMYLCATSNTGARTEAFFGQGTRLTVV.

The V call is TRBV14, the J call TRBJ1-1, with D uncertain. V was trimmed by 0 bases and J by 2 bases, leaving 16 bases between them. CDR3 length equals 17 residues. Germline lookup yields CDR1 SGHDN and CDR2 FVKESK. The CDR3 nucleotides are TGTGCCAGCAGCCAAGATATGATTGGCGCAGGAAACACTGAAGCTTTCTTT. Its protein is CASSQDMIGAGNTEAFF.

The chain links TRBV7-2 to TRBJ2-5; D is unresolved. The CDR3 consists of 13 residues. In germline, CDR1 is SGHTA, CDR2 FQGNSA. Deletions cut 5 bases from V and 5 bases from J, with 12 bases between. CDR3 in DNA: TGTGCCAGCAGCCAGCGATCCCGGGAGACCCAGTACTTC. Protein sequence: CASSQRSRETQYF.

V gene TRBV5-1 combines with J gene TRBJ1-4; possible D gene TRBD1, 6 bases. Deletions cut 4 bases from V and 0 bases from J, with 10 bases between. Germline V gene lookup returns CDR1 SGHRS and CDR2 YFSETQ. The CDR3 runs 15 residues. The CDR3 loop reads CASSPDRTTNEKLFF. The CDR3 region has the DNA TGCGCCAGCAGCCCCGACAGGACAACTAATGAAAAACTGTTTTTT. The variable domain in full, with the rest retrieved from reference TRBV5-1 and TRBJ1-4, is KAGVTQTPRYLIKTRGQQVTLSCSPISGHRSVSWYQQTPGQGLQFLFEYFSETQRNKGNFPGRFSGRQFSNSRSEMNVSTLELGDSALYLCASSPDRTTNEKLFFGSGTQLSVL.

The CDR3 DNA reads TGTGCCAGCAGTGATGGGGAGGGAGAGACCCAGTACTTC. It is translated as CASSDGEGETQYF. The chain employs TRBV6-4 and TRBJ2-5, with 7 bases that match TRBD2. V shed 3 bases and J 4 bases; nucleotides not matched to a gene: 2. This CDR3 is 13 amino acids long. In germline, CDR1 is MRHNA, CDR2 SNTAGT.

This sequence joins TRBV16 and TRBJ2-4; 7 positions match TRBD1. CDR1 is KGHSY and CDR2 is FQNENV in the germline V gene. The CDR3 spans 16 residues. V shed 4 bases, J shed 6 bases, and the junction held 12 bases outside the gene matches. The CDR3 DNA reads TGTGCCAGCAGCCTAGGGATGAGGGGGCGCGGAAACATTCAGTACTTC. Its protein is CASSLGMRGRGNIQYF.

CDR3 region: CASSPPLIRDSSNEQFF. As DNA, the CDR3 is TGTGCCAGCTCACCCCCGCTAATACGGGACTCTTCCAATGAGCAGTTCTTC. The rearrangement links TRBV18 to TRBJ2-1; possibly TRBD2 for D (6 bases). This CDR3 has 17 amino acids. V lost 3 bases, J lost 6 bases, and 21 bases lay in between. CDR1 KGHSH and CDR2 LQKENI come from the germline V gene. The whole variable domain, remainder taken from reference TRBV18 and TRBJ2-1, is NAGVMQNPRHLVRRRGQEARLRCSPMKGHSHVYWYRQLPEEGLKFMVYLQKENIIDESGMPKERFSAEFPKEGPSILRIQQVVRGDSAAYFCASSPPLIRDSSNEQFFGPGTRLTVL.

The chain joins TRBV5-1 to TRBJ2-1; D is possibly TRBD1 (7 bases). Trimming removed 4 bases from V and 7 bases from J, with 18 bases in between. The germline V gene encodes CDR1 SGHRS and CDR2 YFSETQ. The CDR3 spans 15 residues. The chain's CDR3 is CASSLGAGGKNEQFF. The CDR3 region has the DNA TGCGCCAGCAGCCTGGGTGCAGGGGGGAAGAATGAGCAGTTCTTC.

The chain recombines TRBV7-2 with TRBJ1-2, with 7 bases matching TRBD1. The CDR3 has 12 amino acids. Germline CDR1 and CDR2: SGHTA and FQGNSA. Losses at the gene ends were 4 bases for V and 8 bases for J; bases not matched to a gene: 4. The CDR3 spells CASSSTGKGYTF. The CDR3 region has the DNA TGTGCCAGCAGCTCGACAGGGAAAGGCTACACCTTC.

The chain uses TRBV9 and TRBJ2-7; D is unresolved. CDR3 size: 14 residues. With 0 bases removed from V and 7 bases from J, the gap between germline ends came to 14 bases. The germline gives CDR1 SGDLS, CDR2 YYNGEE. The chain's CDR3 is CASSVGLSTWEQYF. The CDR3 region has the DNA TGTGCCAGCAGCGTAGGGCTTTCGACATGGGAGCAGTACTTC. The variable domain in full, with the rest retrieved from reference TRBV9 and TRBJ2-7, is DSGVTQTPKHLITATGQRVTLRCSPRSGDLSVYWYQQSLDQGLQFLIQYYNGEERAKGNILERFSAQQFPDLHSELNLSSLELGDSALYFCASSVGLSTWEQYFGPGTRLTVT.

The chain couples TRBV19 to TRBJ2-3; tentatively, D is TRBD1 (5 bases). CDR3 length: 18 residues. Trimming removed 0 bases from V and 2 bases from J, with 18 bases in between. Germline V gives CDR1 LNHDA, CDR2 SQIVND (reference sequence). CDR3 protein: CASSIDRRGSHLTDTQYF. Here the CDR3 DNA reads TGTGCCAGTAGTATAGATAGAAGGGGAAGTCACCTCACAGATACGCAGTATTTT. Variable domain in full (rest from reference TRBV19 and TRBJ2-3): DGGITQSPKYLFRKEGQNVTLSCEQNLNHDAMYWYRQDPGQGLRLIYYSQIVNDFQKGDIAEGYSVSREKKESFPLTVTSAQKNPTAFYLCASSIDRRGSHLTDTQYFGPGTRLTVL.

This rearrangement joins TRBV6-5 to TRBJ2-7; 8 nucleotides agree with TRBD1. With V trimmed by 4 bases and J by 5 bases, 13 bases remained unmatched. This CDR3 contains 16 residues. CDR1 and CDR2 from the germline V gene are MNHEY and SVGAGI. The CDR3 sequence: CASSSIPGTGGHEQYF. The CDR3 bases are TGTGCCAGCAGTTCAATCCCCGGGACAGGCGGCCACGAGCAGTACTTC.

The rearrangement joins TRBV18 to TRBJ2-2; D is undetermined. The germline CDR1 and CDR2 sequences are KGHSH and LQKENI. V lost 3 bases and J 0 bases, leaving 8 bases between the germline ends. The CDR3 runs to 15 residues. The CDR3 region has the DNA TGTGCCAGCTCACCGAGGAGTTCGAACACCGGGGAGCTGTTTTTT. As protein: CASSPRSSNTGELFF.

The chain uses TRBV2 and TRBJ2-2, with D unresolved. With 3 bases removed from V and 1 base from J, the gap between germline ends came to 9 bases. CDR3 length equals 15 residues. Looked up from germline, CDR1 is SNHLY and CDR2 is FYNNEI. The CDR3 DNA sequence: TGTGCCAGCAGTGATGAACGAGAGAACACCGGGGAGCTGTTTTTT. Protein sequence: CASSDERENTGELFF.

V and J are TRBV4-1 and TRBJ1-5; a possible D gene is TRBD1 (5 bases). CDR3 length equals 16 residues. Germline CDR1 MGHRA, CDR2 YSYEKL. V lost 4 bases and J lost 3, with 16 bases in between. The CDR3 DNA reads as TGCGCCAGCAGCCCCCACGGGGGTAGCCCCAATCAGCCCCAGCATTTT. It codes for CASSPHGGSPNQPQHF.

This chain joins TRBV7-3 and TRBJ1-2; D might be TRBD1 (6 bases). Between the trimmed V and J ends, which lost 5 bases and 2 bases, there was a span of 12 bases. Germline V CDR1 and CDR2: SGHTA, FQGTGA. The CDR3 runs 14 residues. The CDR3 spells CASSPGQTNYGYTF. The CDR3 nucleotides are TGTGCCAGCAGCCCCGGACAGACGAACTATGGCTACACCTTC.

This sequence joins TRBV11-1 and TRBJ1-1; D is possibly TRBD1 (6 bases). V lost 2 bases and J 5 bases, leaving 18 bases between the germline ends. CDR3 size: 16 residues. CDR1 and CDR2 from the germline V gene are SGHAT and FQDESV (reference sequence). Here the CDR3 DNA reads TGTGCCAGCAGCTTAACGGACAGCCTGCAGAGGACTGAAGCTTTCTTT. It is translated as CASSLTDSLQRTEAFF.

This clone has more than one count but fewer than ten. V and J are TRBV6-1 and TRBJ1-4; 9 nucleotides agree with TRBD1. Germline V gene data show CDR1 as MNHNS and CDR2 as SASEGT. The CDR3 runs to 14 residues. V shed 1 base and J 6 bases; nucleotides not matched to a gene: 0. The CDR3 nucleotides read TGTGCCAGCAGTGAAGGGACAGGGGATGAAAAACTGTTTTTT. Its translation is CASSEGTGDEKLFF.

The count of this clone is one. As DNA, the CDR3 is TGCGCCAGCAGCTCCTCCGGGACAGGGGGCGCAGATGAGCAGTTCTTC. Its protein is CASSSSGTGGADEQFF. The V and J genes are TRBV5-1 and TRBJ2-1; 12 bases fit TRBD1. J gave up 8 bases and V 3 bases, and 9 bases lay outside the gene matches. CDR1 and CDR2 from the germline V gene are SGHRS and YFSETQ. The CDR3 has 16 amino acids.